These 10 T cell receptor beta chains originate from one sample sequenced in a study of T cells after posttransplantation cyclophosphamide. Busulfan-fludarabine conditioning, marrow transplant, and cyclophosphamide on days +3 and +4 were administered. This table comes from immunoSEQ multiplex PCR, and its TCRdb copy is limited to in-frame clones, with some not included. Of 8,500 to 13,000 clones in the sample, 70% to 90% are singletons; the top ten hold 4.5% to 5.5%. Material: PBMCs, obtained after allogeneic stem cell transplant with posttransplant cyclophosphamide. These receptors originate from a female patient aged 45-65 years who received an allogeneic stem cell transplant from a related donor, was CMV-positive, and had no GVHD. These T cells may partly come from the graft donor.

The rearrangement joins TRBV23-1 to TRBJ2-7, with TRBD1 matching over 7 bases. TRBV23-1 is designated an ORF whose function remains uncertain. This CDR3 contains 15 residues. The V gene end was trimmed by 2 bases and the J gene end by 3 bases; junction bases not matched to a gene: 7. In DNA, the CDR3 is TGCGCCAGCAGTCAACACAGGGGCCAACTCTACGAGCAGTACTTC. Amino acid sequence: CASSQHRGQLYEQYF.

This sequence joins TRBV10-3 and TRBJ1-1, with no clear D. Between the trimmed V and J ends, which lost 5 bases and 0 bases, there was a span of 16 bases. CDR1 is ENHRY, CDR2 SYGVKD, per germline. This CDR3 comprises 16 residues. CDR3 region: CAISSRTGGVNTEAFF. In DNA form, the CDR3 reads TGTGCCATCAGTTCCCGAACCGGTGGAGTGAACACTGAAGCTTTCTTT.

CDR3 in amino acids: CASSLGRGSEAFF. In DNA, the CDR3 is TGCGCCAGCAGCTTGGGCAGGGGATCTGAAGCTTTCTTT. The chain joins TRBV5-1 to TRBJ1-1, with D possibly being TRBD1 (6 bases). Germline CDR1 SGHRS, CDR2 YFSETQ. V lost 0 bases and J 6 bases, leaving 9 bases between the germline ends. CDR3 length: 13 residues.

CDR3 region: CAWDAKQGFTYGYTF. CDR3 nucleotide sequence: TGTGCCTGGGATGCCAAACAGGGGTTTACCTATGGCTACACCTTC. The chain combines TRBV30 with TRBJ1-2, with 7 positions matching TRBD1. The CDR3 covers 15 residues. Looked up from germline, CDR1 is GTSNPN and CDR2 is SVGIG (reference sequence). The J segment lost 4 bases and the V segment lost 5 bases, leaving 13 bases of the junction unmatched.

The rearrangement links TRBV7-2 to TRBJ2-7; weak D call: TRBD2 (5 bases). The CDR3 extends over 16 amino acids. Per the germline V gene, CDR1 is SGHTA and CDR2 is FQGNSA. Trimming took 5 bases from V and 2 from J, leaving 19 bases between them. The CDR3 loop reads CASSPERRAATYEQYF. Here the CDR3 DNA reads TGTGCCAGCAGCCCCGAGCGGAGAGCGGCTACCTACGAGCAGTACTTC.

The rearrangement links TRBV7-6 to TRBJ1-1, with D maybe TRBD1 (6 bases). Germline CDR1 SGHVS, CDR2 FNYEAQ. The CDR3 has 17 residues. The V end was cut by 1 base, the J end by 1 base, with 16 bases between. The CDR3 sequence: CASSLVAPGHRNTEAFF. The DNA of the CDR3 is TGTGCCAGCAGCTTAGTTGCTCCGGGACACAGGAACACTGAAGCTTTCTTT.

Written as DNA, the CDR3 is TGTGCCAGCAGCTCCACAGGGGTCGGCGGCTACACCTTC. Translation gives CASSSTGVGGYTF. The J gene is TRBJ1-2, the V gene TRBV5-6; TRBD1 matches 7 bases. Germline V gives CDR1 SGHDT, CDR2 YYEEEE. The CDR3 length is 13 residues. Losses at the gene ends were 3 bases for V and 8 bases for J; bases not matched to a gene: 7.

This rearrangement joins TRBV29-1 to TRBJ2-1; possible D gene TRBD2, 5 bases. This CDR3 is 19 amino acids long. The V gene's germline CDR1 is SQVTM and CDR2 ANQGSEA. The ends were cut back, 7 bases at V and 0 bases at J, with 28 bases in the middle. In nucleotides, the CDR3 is TGCAGCGCTTCCGGACCGTCGGGGATATTGGCGAGCTCCTACAATGAGCAGTTCTTC. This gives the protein CSASGPSGILASSYNEQFF.

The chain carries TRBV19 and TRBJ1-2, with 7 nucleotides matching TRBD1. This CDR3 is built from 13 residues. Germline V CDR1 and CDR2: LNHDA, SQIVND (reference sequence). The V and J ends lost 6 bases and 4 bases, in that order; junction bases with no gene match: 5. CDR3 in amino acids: CASSSTGIYGYTF. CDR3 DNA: TGTGCCAGTAGCTCGACAGGGATCTATGGCTACACCTTC.

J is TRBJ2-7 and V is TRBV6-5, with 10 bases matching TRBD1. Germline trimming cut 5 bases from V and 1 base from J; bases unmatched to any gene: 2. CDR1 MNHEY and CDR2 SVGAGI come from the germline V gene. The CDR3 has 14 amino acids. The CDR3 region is CASSRDRGSYEQYF. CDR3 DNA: TGTGCCAGCAGTCGGGACAGGGGTTCCTACGAGCAGTACTTC.